This T cell receptor beta chain was captured by sequencing in a study of blood T cell repertoires in COVID-19. Study summary: Some COVID-19 samples were acute and others convalescent; all came from the United States, Italy and Spain.

In its sample, this clone was seen once. This CDR3 is built from 17 residues. V lost 0 bases to trimming and J lost 5 bases; unmatched junction nucleotides: 10. Germline CDR1 and CDR2: MNHEY and SMNVEV (reference sequence). TCRdb's table, derived via immunoSEQ multiplex PCR, lists solely in-frame clones and lacks some. The sample carries fewer than 350,000 clones, about 89% recorded once. The age range of participants was 18 to 89 years, with residence in about two dozen US areas. Sequencing input: PBMCs or T cells enriched from blood (not recorded which). V and J are TRBV27 and TRBJ2-1; 7 bases are shared with TRBD1. This sequence was found in a man in his 60s who had recovered from COVID-19. The CDR3 region is CASSLSLDRKADNEQFF. DNA for the CDR3: TGTGCCAGCAGTTTATCGCTGGACAGGAAGGCGGACAATGAGCAGTTCTTC.